This TCR beta chain is from a study of monozygotic twins with inflammatory bowel disease. TCRdb reprocessed the 5' RACE reads and stores each CDR3 protein as one record, lacking DNA. The sample includes some 200,000 distinct CDR3 sequences. Germline-derived CDR1 and CDR2 are SQVTM and ANQGSEA. The CDR3 covers 12 residues. The source of this sequence is a human donor with ulcerative colitis or Crohn's disease, or a healthy co-twin of an affected twin (not recorded which). The sequencing sample was made of blood. The V gene is TRBV29-1, the J gene TRBJ2-1. This chain's CDR3 is CSVEADYNEQFF.